This TCR beta chain was captured by sequencing in a study of OX40 agonist ivuxolimab in advanced cancers. Study context: Dose-escalation patients were diagnosed with hepatocellular carcinoma, melanoma, renal cell cancer or head and neck cancer.

Measured with immunoSEQ multiplex PCR; TCRdb has only the in-frame clones, and not every one. The sample contains more than 80,000 clones, about 90% of which appear only once. Whole-study results and caveats: Low normalized T-cell clonal expansion also characterized some of the nonresponders.

A remark on this clone: Its specificity is unknown.

The clonotype originates from an adult with an advanced solid tumor such as melanoma, head and neck, liver or kidney cancer. This material consisted of CD4+ or CD8+ T cells sorted from blood, taken in a trial of the OX40 agonist ivuxolimab.

Here the CDR3 reads CASSLAVLVAGDEQFF. The CDR3 bases are TGTGCCAGCAGCTTAGCGGTACTTGTAGCGGGAGACGAGCAGTTCTTC. The J gene is TRBJ2-1, the V gene TRBV7-9; TRBD2 agrees at 9 bases. The CDR3 runs 16 residues. V lost 0 bases to trimming and J lost 10 bases; unmatched junction nucleotides: 10. Per germline, CDR1 SEHNR and CDR2 FQNEAQ (reference sequence).